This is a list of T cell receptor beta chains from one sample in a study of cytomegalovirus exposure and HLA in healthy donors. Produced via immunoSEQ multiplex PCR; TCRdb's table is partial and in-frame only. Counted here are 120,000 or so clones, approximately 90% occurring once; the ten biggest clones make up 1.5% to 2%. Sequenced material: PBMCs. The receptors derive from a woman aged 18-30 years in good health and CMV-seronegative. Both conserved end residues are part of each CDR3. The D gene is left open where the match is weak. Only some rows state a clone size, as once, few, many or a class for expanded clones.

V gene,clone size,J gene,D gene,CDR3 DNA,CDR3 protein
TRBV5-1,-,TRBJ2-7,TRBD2,TGCGCCAGCAGCTTGAGTAGCGGGAGCCACGACGAGCAGTACTTC,CASSLSSGSHDEQYF
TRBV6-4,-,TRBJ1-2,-,TGTGCCAGCAGTGCGGAGGAGGGCTATGGCTACACCTTC,CASSAEEGYGYTF
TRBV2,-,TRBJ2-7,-,TGTGCCAGCAGTCCCGGGACTTCTAACTACGAGCAGTACTTC,CASSPGTSNYEQYF
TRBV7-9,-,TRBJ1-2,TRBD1,TGTGCCAGCGGAGGGACAGTCAACTATGGCTACACCTTC,CASGGTVNYGYTF
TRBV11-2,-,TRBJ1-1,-,TGTGCCAGCAGGCCGGGACAAGGGACTGAAGCTTTCTTT,CASRPGQGTEAFF
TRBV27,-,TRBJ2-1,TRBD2,TGTGCCAGCAGTTTCGGGCGGGGGGCCAATGAGCAGTTCTTC,CASSFGRGANEQFF
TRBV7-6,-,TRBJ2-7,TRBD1,TGTGCCAGCAGCTTACCAGGACAGGGAGGCTACGAGCAGTACTTC,CASSLPGQGGYEQYF
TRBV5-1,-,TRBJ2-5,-,TGCGCCAGCAGCTTGGTTTCCAGGGGTTCCCAAGAGACCCAGTACTTC,CASSLVSRGSQETQYF
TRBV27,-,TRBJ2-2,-,TGTGCCAGCAGTTTAGAGTACGGCACCGGGGAGCTGTTTTTT,CASSLEYGTGELFF
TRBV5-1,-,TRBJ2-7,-,TGCGCCAGCAGCTTAGGTCTCCGGAACAGCCACTACGAGCAGTACTTC,CASSLGLRNSHYEQYF
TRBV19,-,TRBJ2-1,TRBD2,TGTGCCAGTAGTCCCCAGGGACTAGCCGATGAGCAGTTCTTC,CASSPQGLADEQFF
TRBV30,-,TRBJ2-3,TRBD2,TGTGCCTGGACCTGGGGACTAGCGGGCACAGATACGCAGTATTTT,CAWTWGLAGTDTQYF
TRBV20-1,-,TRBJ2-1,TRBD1,TGCAGTGCTAGAGCAGGGACAGGGGAGTTCTTC,CSARAGTGEFF
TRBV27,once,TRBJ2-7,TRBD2,TGTGCCAGCAGTCCGGGACTAGCGGCCTACGAGCAGTACTTC,CASSPGLAAYEQYF
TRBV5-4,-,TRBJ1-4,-,TGTGCCAGCAGCTTGTTTGCCGGGTCCGGTGAAAAACTGTTTTTT,CASSLFAGSGEKLFF
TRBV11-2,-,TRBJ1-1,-,TGTGCCAGCAGCTTACGCTCTCCGGGGGATGAAGCTTTCTTT,CASSLRSPGDEAFF
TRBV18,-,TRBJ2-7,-,TGTGCCAGCTCACCCCGACAGGAGCACTACGAGCAGTACTTC,CASSPRQEHYEQYF
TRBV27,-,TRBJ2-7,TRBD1,TGTGCCAGCAGTTCCCACACCTCGACAGGGGTCGAGCAGTACTTC,CASSSHTSTGVEQYF
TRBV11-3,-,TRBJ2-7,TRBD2,TGTGCCAGCAGCTTAGGGGGACTAGCGGGGCGGTACTACGAGCAGTACTTC,CASSLGGLAGRYYEQYF
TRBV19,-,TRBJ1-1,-,TGTGCCAGTAGTTGGGGGGGCACTGAAGCTTTCTTT,CASSWGGTEAFF
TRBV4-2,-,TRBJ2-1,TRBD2,TGTGCCAGCAGCCAAGGCCTACTAGCGGTAAAGGTTGATGAGCAGTTCTTC,CASSQGLLAVKVDEQFF
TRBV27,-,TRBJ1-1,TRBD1,TGTGCCAGCAGTTCAACCAAGACAGGGTTCGGGTCCACTGAAGCTTTCTTT,CASSSTKTGFGSTEAFF
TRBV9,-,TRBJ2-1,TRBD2,TGTGCCAGCAGCCCCTATAGCGGGAGCTACAATGAGCAGTTCTTC,CASSPYSGSYNEQFF
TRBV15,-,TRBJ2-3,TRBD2,TGTGCCACCAGTCTACTAGCGGACCTTAGCACAGATACGCAGTATTTT,CATSLLADLSTDTQYF
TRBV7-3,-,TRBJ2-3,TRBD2,TGTGCCAGCAGCTCCGAGCGGGGGGGCACAGATACGCAGTATTTT,CASSSERGGTDTQYF
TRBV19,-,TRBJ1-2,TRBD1,TGTGCCACAGGCCGGCAGGGGGCTGGCTATGGCTACACCTTC,CATGRQGAGYGYTF
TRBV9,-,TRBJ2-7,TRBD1,TGTGCCAGCAGCGTAGCTCCAGGGGGAGCGTACGAGCAGTACTTC,CASSVAPGGAYEQYF
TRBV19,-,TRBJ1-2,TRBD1,TGTGCCAGTAGGTACCGGGACAGGAACTATGGCTACACCTTC,CASRYRDRNYGYTF
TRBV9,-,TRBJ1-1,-,TGTGCCAGCAGCGTCGCCCCGAGCACTGAAGCTTTCTTT,CASSVAPSTEAFF